Following are 20 T cell receptor beta chains from one sample sequenced in a study of blood T cell repertoires in COVID-19. Sequencing used immunoSEQ multiplex PCR; TCRdb keeps in-frame clones, though not all of them. The table records some 250,000 clones, 85% to 90% of them present only once. The sequencing sample was made of PBMCs or T cells enriched from blood (not recorded which). These receptors all come from a woman between 25 and 40 years old with acute COVID-19.

V and J are TRBV19 and TRBJ1-1; 8 bases map to TRBD1. Germline loops: CDR1 LNHDA, CDR2 SQIVND (reference sequence). J gave up 7 bases and V 7 bases, and 8 bases lay outside the gene matches. The CDR3 extends over 13 amino acids. The CDR3 sequence is CASTRTGSDEAFF. The CDR3 coding sequence is TGTGCCAGTACGAGGACAGGGAGTGATGAAGCTTTCTTT.

This chain links TRBV9 with TRBJ1-2; D is undetermined. V was shortened by 0 bases and J by 2 bases, with 17 bases between the two germline ends. Germline assignment: CDR1 SGDLS and CDR2 YYNGEE. The CDR3 is 17 residues long. The DNA of the CDR3 is TGTGCCAGCAGCGTAGAAAAGACCGATGCGGGAAACTATGGCTACACCTTC. Residues: CASSVEKTDAGNYGYTF. The entire variable domain, with the rest obtained from reference TRBV9 and TRBJ1-2, is as follows: DSGVTQTPKHLITATGQRVTLRCSPRSGDLSVYWYQQSLDQGLQFLIQYYNGEERAKGNILERFSAQQFPDLHSELNLSSLELGDSALYFCASSVEKTDAGNYGYTFGSGTRLTVV.

With regard to this clone: Additional DNA sequences in this sample encode the identical CDR3. The chain couples TRBV19 to TRBJ1-1; no reliable D call. Trimming took 3 bases from V and 2 from J, leaving 10 bases between them. The CDR3 has 14 amino acids. CDR1 and CDR2 (germline): LNHDA, SQIVND (reference sequence). The DNA for the CDR3 is TGTGCCAGTAGTATTTCCCCGGGTAACACTGAAGCTTTCTTT. Translating it yields CASSISPGNTEAFF.

V and J are TRBV2 and TRBJ1-5; TRBD1 aligns across 8 bases. The CDR3 length is 18 residues. CDR1 is SNHLY and CDR2 is FYNNEI in the germline V gene. The V and J ends lost 4 bases and 0 bases, in that order; junction bases with no gene match: 11. The CDR3 spells CASSVGQVTAYSNQPQHF. For the CDR3, the DNA is TGTGCCAGCAGTGTGGGACAGGTGACCGCCTATAGCAATCAGCCCCAGCATTTT. Full variable domain (remainder filled in from reference TRBV2 and TRBJ1-5): EPEVTQTPSHQVTQMGQEVILRCVPISNHLYFYWYRQILGQKVEFLVSFYNNEISEKSEIFDDQFSVERPDGSNFTLKIRSTKLEDSAMYFCASSVGQVTAYSNQPQHFGDGTRLSIL.

This sequence joins TRBV7-6 and TRBJ2-5, with D maybe TRBD1 (5 bases). CDR1 SGHVS and CDR2 FNYEAQ come from the germline V gene. V was cut by 3 bases and J by 5 bases, with 16 bases left in between. The CDR3 totals 15 residues. CDR3 in DNA: TGTGCCAGCAGCTTTCTACTCCAGGGTGCGGAGACCCAGTACTTC. It codes for CASSFLLQGAETQYF.

The chain recombines TRBV4-2 with TRBJ1-1; D might be TRBD1 (6 bases). This CDR3 region has 13 residues. Germline CDR1 reads LGHNA; CDR2 reads YNFKEQ. Trimming left V 0 bases short and J 10 bases short, with 12 bases between. The CDR3 sequence: CASSQDGGARAFF. Written as DNA, the CDR3 is TGTGCCAGCAGCCAAGATGGGGGCGCAAGAGCTTTCTTT.

The genes are TRBV7-2 and TRBJ2-2; 7 bases agree with TRBD2. Germline V CDR1 and CDR2: SGHTA, FQGNSA. CDR3 length: 16 residues. J gave up 4 bases and V 4 bases, and 9 bases lay outside the gene matches. CDR3 DNA: TGTGCCAGCAGCTCGCGACTAGCCTCGGTCACCGGGGAGCTGTTTTTT. It specifies CASSSRLASVTGELFF.

This chain connects TRBV5-1 to TRBJ2-5; no definite D call. Germline V lookup: CDR1 SGHRS, CDR2 YFSETQ. The CDR3 sequence is 14 residues long. V shed 2 bases and J shed 4 bases, with 12 bases lying between them. CDR3 in amino acids: CASSLKKMAETQYF. The DNA for the CDR3 is TGCGCCAGCAGCTTAAAGAAAATGGCAGAGACCCAGTACTTC.

The V call is TRBV6-5, the J call TRBJ2-7, with a possible D match to TRBD1 (6 bases). V lost 7 bases to trimming and J lost 6 bases, with 13 bases between them. The CDR3 spans 12 residues. From germline, CDR1 is MNHEY and CDR2 SVGAGI. CDR3 protein: CASTNRAGEQYF. The CDR3 DNA is TGTGCCAGCACCAACAGGGCAGGCGAGCAGTACTTC.

The rearrangement joins TRBV9 to TRBJ1-4; TRBD1 agrees at 7 bases. J lost 8 bases, V lost 2 bases, and 9 bases had no gene match. In germline, CDR1 is SGDLS, CDR2 YYNGEE. This CDR3 has 15 amino acids. CDR3 amino acids: CASSVNAGGREKLFF. The CDR3 coding sequence is TGTGCCAGCAGCGTCAATGCAGGGGGGCGGGAAAAACTGTTTTTT.

The J gene is TRBJ2-7, the V gene TRBV4-1, with TRBD2 matching 8 bases. With V trimmed by 4 bases and J by 0 bases, 8 bases remained unmatched. This CDR3 is 16 amino acids long. Germline CDR1 is MGHRA and CDR2 is YSYEKL. CDR3 nucleotide sequence: TGCGCCAGCAGCCTGCGGGCAACTAGCGGCTCCTACGAGCAGTACTTC. Translation: CASSLRATSGSYEQYF.

J is TRBJ2-1 and V is TRBV5-1; 8 bases match TRBD1. Per germline, CDR1 SGHRS and CDR2 YFSETQ. V was pared by 2 bases and J by 2 bases, with 3 bases of the junction left unmatched. The CDR3 spans 15 residues. CDR3 protein: CASSLGQGAYNEQFF. CDR3 coding DNA: TGCGCCAGCAGCTTAGGACAGGGAGCCTACAATGAGCAGTTCTTC.

The chain carries TRBV5-6 and TRBJ1-2; D may be TRBD1 (6 bases). Trimming removed 4 bases from V and 8 bases from J, with 21 bases in between. This CDR3 comprises 15 residues. Per the germline V gene, CDR1 is SGHDT and CDR2 is YYEEEE. CDR3 in DNA: TGTGCCAGCAGCCGTTCGCCGGACAGCCGTTGGGGCTACACCTTC. Translating it yields CASSRSPDSRWGYTF.

The rearrangement joins TRBV27 to TRBJ1-1; 8 bases are shared with TRBD1. The V and J ends lost 5 bases and 4 bases, in that order; junction bases with no gene match: 0. The CDR3 runs 12 residues. The V gene's germline CDR1 is MNHEY and CDR2 SMNVEV (reference sequence). As DNA, the CDR3 is TGTGCCAGCAGTACAGGGGGCACTGAAGCTTTCTTT. Amino acids: CASSTGGTEAFF.

The chain recombines TRBV2 with TRBJ2-3, with 7 bases that match TRBD1. The junction had 13 bases not matched to a gene; V was cut back by 4 bases and J by 6 bases. The CDR3 sequence is 16 residues long. The germline V gene encodes CDR1 SNHLY and CDR2 FYNNEI. The CDR3, as DNA: TGTGCCAGCAGTGGACAGGGATGGGTAGACGGGGATACGCAGTATTTT. Protein sequence: CASSGQGWVDGDTQYF.

This clone has just a few counts. The rearrangement joins TRBV5-1 to TRBJ1-4; D perhaps matches TRBD1 (5 bases). The CDR3 is 15 amino acids. In germline, CDR1 is SGHRS, CDR2 YFSETQ. Trimming left V 0 bases short and J 8 bases short, with 14 bases between. CDR3 bases: TGCGCCAGCAGCTTGGCCTCAGGGCTTAGGGAAAAACTGTTTTTT. Its translation is CASSLASGLREKLFF.

This clone showed up just a few times. The rearrangement uses TRBV7-6 and TRBJ1-6, with 7 nucleotides matching TRBD1. The germline gives CDR1 SGHVS, CDR2 FNYEAQ. This CDR3 is built from 14 residues. J was trimmed by 6 bases and V by 5 bases; bases with no gene match: 4. CDR3 sequence: CASSAGQSNSPLHF. Here the CDR3 DNA reads TGTGCCAGCAGCGCGGGACAGAGTAATTCACCCCTCCACTTT.

This sequence joins TRBV11-2 and TRBJ1-4; D remains unclear. Per the germline V gene, CDR1 is SGHAT and CDR2 is FQNNGV. Trimming took off 0 bases at V and 5 bases at J, with 16 bases between the two ends. The CDR3 length is 17 residues. CDR3 loop: CASSLDPRSAPNEKLFF. DNA for the CDR3: TGTGCCAGCAGCTTAGACCCGAGGTCGGCTCCAAATGAAAAACTGTTTTTT. Full variable domain (outside the CDR3, taken from reference TRBV11-2 and TRBJ1-4): EAGVAQSPRYKIIEKRQSVAFWCNPISGHATLYWYQQILGQGPKLLIQFQNNGVVDDSQLPKDRFSAERLKGVDSTLKIQPAKLEDSAVYLCASSLDPRSAPNEKLFFGSGTQLSVL.

V is TRBV3-1 (or the pseudogene TRBV3-2) and J is TRBJ2-7; TRBD1 matches at 7 bases. The germline V gene encodes CDR1 LGHDT and CDR2 YNNKEL (reference sequence). CDR3 length equals 14 residues. V was pared by 2 bases and J by 1 base, with 2 bases of the junction left unmatched. The chain's CDR3 is CASSQSTGSYEQYF. As DNA, the CDR3 is TGTGCCAGCAGCCAATCGACAGGGTCCTACGAGCAGTACTTC.

The V gene is TRBV7-2, the J gene TRBJ2-7, with 9 bases fitting TRBD2. V shed 7 bases, J shed 2 bases, and the junction held 12 bases outside the gene matches. There are 16 residues in the CDR3. In germline, CDR1 is SGHTA, CDR2 FQGNSA. CDR3 nucleotides: TGTGCCAGCACTGAAATGTGGGTAGCGGGGGCCTACGAGCAGTACTTC. It codes for CASTEMWVAGAYEQYF.